The sequence of this T cell receptor (beta chain) was determined in a study of blood T cell repertoires in COVID-19. Across the whole study: Samples representing acute and convalescent COVID-19 were sourced from the United States, Italy and Spain. T cells, B-cell-depleted T cells, or PBMCs provided the cDNA or gDNA that served as material.

Germline loops: CDR1 MNHEY, CDR2 SMNVEV (reference sequence). Germline trimming cut 4 bases from V and 3 bases from J; bases unmatched to any gene: 5. CDR3 length: 14 residues. In the source study's methods: Reference gene primer amplification yielded estimated nucleated cell counts. Generated by immunoSEQ multiplex PCR, the TCRdb table keeps only in-frame clones and is missing some. The D gene and trimming were derived from the DNA, and the V and J assignments and clone size from that table. The data contain about 110,000 clones, more than 80% of them singletons. The receptor was isolated from a man aged 35 to 55 with active or convalescent COVID-19. The chain carries TRBV27 and TRBJ1-2; 7 bases line up with TRBD1. The sample was peripheral blood. The CDR3 reads CASSSRGSDYGYTF. The CDR3 DNA is TGTGCCAGCAGTTCCAGGGGGTCGGACTATGGCTACACCTTC.